The following is a TCR beta chain sequence with its context. Its cognate antigen is unknown. The TCR beta libraries were generated through quantitative 5'-RACE incorporating molecular barcodes. TCRdb fed the 5' RACE reads into MiXCR, producing one record per CDR3 protein. The table includes under 550,000 distinct CDR3 sequences, 25% to 30% detected once. The germline gives CDR1 KGHSH, CDR2 LQKENI. This CDR3 region has 16 residues. V was clipped by 5 bases and J by 3 bases; unmatched bases: 5. The data derive from a study of CD8 T cells in ankylosing spondylitis. Study findings and constraints: Ankylosing spondylitis blood appeared to be characterized by a TCR beta motif of 8 or 9 highly homologous variants. A CD8+ phenotype characterized the disease-linked clones, which were relatively rare in peripheral blood. Certain motif variants had earlier appeared in reactive arthritis synovial fluid and blood. Significant enrichment of disease-linked clones was reportedly seen in matched ankylosing spondylitis synovial fluid.

J is TRBJ2-5 and V is TRBV18; 14 bases map to TRBD2. Sequenced material: blood, either unsorted or a sorted T cell fraction (not recorded which). The sequence was obtained from a male donor with ankylosing spondylitis. As DNA, the CDR3 is TGTGCCAGCTCATCGGGACTAGCGGGAGCAGAAGAGACCCAGTACTTC. Translated: CASSSGLAGAEETQYF.